These 11 T cell receptor beta chains came from one sample sequenced in a study of shared clonotypes between healthy human individuals. Method: immunoSEQ multiplex PCR; TCRdb's copy keeps in-frame clones and lacks some. The sample holds about 490,000 clones; 70% to 85% are singletons and the top ten take around 12%. What was sequenced was PBMCs. The receptors were gathered from a woman aged 35 to 49 in good health. Some clones in this sample may be carry-over from other donors' samples.

The table lists this clone with a few counts. This chain links TRBV18 with TRBJ2-7; 11 nucleotides line up with TRBD1. Looked up from germline, CDR1 is KGHSH and CDR2 is LQKENI. The CDR3 has 15 amino acids. Trimming cost V 4 bases and J 3 bases; bases outside gene matches: 5. The CDR3: CASSLGTGGNYEQYF. CDR3 sequence (DNA): TGTGCCAGCTCACTCGGGACAGGGGGTAACTACGAGCAGTACTTC.

This clone was seen more than once but under ten times. The rearrangement joins TRBV2 to TRBJ1-1; 10 bases are shared with TRBD1. This CDR3 spans 13 amino acids. Germline V gene sequence: CDR1 SNHLY, CDR2 FYNNEI. Unmatched junction bases numbered 3, after V lost 6 bases and J lost 5 bases. For the CDR3, the DNA is TGTGCCAGCAGGGACAGGGGGTGGACTGAAGCTTTCTTT. Translation: CASRDRGWTEAFF. Variable domain in full (rest from reference TRBV2 and TRBJ1-1): EPEVTQTPSHQVTQMGQEVILRCVPISNHLYFYWYRQILGQKVEFLVSFYNNEISEKSEIFDDQFSVERPDGSNFTLKIRSTKLEDSAMYFCASRDRGWTEAFFGQGTRLTVV.

V usage is TRBV5-1 and J usage is TRBJ2-7; the D gene is possibly TRBD1 (5 bases). Between the trimmed V and J ends, which lost 0 bases and 0 bases, there was a span of 7 bases. The CDR3 covers 14 residues. Germline values: CDR1 SGHRS, CDR2 YFSETQ. The chain's CDR3 is CASSLEGDSYEQYF. The DNA of the CDR3 is TGCGCCAGCAGCTTGGAAGGGGACTCCTACGAGCAGTACTTC. The full variable domain, completed using reference TRBV5-1 and TRBJ2-7, is KAGVTQTPRYLIKTRGQQVTLSCSPISGHRSVSWYQQTPGQGLQFLFEYFSETQRNKGNFPGRFSGRQFSNSRSEMNVSTLELGDSALYLCASSLEGDSYEQYFGPGTRLTVT.

The chain carries TRBV11-2 and TRBJ2-1; D gene unclear. CDR1 SGHAT and CDR2 FQNNGV come from the germline V gene. Trimming took off 6 bases at V and 8 bases at J, with 11 bases between the two ends. This CDR3 spans 12 amino acids. In nucleotides, the CDR3 is TGTGCCAGCAGTCAAAGAGGCGATGAGCAGTTCTTC. Residues: CASSQRGDEQFF.

The gene calls are TRBV5-1 and TRBJ2-5, with D perhaps matching TRBD1 (6 bases). Germline CDR1 is SGHRS and CDR2 is YFSETQ. This CDR3 contains 15 residues. V was pared by 3 bases and J by 1 base, with 13 bases between. CDR3 nucleotide sequence: TGCGCCAGCAGCTCCCTGGCAGGGGTCCAAGAGACCCAGTACTTC. Its translation is CASSSLAGVQETQYF.

As to this clone: One end of the junction is discordant with germline, which a read error may explain. The same CDR3 is also encoded by other DNA sequences in this sample. V usage is TRBV6-1 and J usage is TRBJ1-6; D is uncertain. The CDR3 is made up of 15 amino acids. CDR1 is MNHNS, CDR2 SASEGT, per germline. The CDR3: CASLPLRAGNSPLHF. Written as DNA, the CDR3 is TGTGCCAGCCTGCCTCTGAGGGCGGGAAATTCACCCCTCCACTTC.

The V and J genes are TRBV2 and TRBJ2-3, with D unclear. Germline V gene lookup returns CDR1 SNHLY and CDR2 FYNNEI. The CDR3 sequence is 15 residues long. The ends were cut back, 3 bases at V and 1 base at J, with 11 bases in the middle. The CDR3: CASSEGGYGTDTQYF. The CDR3 bases are TGTGCCAGCAGTGAGGGCGGATATGGCACAGATACGCAGTATTTT.

The chain couples TRBV7-8 to TRBJ2-7; a weak D match, TRBD2 (8 bases). V was clipped by 5 bases and J by 6 bases, with 20 bases between them. The V gene's germline CDR1 is SGHVS and CDR2 FQNEAQ. This CDR3 spans 15 amino acids. The CDR3 loop is CASSKGAGGGAEQYF. CDR3 in DNA: TGTGCCAGCAGCAAGGGGGCGGGAGGAGGCGCCGAGCAGTACTTC.

This rearrangement joins TRBV5-1 to TRBJ2-5; tentative D call: TRBD1 (5 bases). The V gene lost 1 base and the J gene lost 2 bases, with 9 bases spanning the gap. Germline V lookup: CDR1 SGHRS, CDR2 YFSETQ. The CDR3 totals 14 residues. In nucleotides, the CDR3 is TGCGCCAGCAGCTTGAGAAGACAGCAAGAGACCCAGTACTTC. This translates into CASSLRRQQETQYF.

This chain's CDR3 is CAIRDPGGYEQYF. The CDR3 coding sequence is TGTGCCATCAGGGACCCGGGAGGCTACGAGCAGTACTTC. The chain links TRBV6-6 to TRBJ2-7, with 7 nucleotides matching TRBD2. There are 13 residues in the CDR3. The V gene's germline CDR1 is MNHNY and CDR2 SVGAGI (reference sequence). With V trimmed by 10 bases and J by 3 bases, 9 bases remained unmatched.

The rearrangement joins TRBV6-6 to TRBJ2-3; 9 nucleotides match TRBD2. The CDR3 sequence is 15 residues long. The V gene end was trimmed by 0 bases and the J gene end by 6 bases; junction bases not matched to a gene: 4. CDR1 and CDR2 from the germline V gene are MNHNY and SVGAGI (reference sequence). CDR3 residues: CASSYSGTSPDTQYF. CDR3 DNA: TGTGCCAGCAGTTACTCCGGGACTAGCCCGGATACGCAGTATTTT.